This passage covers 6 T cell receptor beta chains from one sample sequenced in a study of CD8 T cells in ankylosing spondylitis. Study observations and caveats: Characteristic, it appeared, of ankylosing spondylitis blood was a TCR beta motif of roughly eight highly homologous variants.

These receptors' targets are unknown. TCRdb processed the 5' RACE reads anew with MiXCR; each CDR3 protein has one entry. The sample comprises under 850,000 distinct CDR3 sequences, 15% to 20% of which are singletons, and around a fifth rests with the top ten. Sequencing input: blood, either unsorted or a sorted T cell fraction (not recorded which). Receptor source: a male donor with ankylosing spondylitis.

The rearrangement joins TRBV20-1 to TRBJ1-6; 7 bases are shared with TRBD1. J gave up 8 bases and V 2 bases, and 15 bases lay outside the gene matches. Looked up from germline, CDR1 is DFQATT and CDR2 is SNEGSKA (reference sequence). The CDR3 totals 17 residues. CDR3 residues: CSARSRGVAPVYSPLHF. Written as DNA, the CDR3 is TGCAGTGCTAGATCCAGGGGGGTAGCCCCCGTTTATTCACCCCTCCACTTT.

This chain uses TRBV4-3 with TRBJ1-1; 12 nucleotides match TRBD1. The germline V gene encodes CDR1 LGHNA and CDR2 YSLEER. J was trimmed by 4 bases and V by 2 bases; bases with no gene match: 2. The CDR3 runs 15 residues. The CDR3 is CASSQMGQGATEAFF. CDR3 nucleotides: TGCGCCAGCAGCCAAATGGGACAGGGGGCCACTGAAGCTTTCTTT.

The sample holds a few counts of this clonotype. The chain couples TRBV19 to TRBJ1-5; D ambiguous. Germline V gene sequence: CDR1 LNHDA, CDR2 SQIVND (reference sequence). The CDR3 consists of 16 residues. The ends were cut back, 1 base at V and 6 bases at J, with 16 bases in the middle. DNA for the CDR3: TGTGCCAGTAGTATAGGGGAGAGGATCCAAAGTCAGCCCCAGCATTTT. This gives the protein CASSIGERIQSQPQHF.

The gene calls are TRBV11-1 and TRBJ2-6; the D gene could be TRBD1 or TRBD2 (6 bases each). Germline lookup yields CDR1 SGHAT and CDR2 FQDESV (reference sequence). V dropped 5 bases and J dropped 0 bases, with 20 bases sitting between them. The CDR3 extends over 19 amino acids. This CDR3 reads CASSPMGGQPSSGANVLTF. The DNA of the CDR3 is TGTGCCAGCAGCCCCATGGGAGGACAGCCGTCCTCTGGGGCCAACGTCCTGACTTTC.

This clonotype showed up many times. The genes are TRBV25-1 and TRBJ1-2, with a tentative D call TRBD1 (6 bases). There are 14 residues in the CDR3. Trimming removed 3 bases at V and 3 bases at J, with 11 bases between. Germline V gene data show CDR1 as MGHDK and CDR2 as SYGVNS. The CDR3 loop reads CASSDTGWDYGYTF. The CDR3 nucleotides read TGTGCCAGCAGTGACACAGGGTGGGACTATGGCTACACCTTC.

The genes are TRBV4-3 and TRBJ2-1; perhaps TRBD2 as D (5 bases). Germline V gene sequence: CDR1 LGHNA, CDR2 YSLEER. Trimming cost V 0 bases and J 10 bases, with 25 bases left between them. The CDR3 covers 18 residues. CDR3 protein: CASSQDFIGSLALAEQFF. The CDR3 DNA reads TGCGCCAGCAGCCAAGATTTTATTGGAAGTCTAGCCCTGGCGGAGCAGTTCTTC.